These 9 T cell receptor beta chains originate from one sample sequenced in a study of T cell repertoires in cytomegalovirus infection. No cognate antigen is known for these TCRs. MiXCR, run by TCRdb on the reads, gives a single entry per CDR3 protein. The table has some 500,000 distinct CDR3 sequences, under 45% seen once. Specimen: cultured PBMCs, collected from culture after CMV antigen stimulation. The receptors here all came from a human donor in good health (CMV status not recorded). Some clones in this sample may be carry-over from other donors' samples.

This clonotype was detected only a few times. The rearrangement joins TRBV11-1 to TRBJ2-5, with 8 bases fitting TRBD1. The trim removed 2 bases at V and 2 bases at J, leaving 13 bases unmatched. The germline V gene has CDR1 SGHAT and CDR2 FQDESV (reference sequence). CDR3 length: 18 amino acids. The CDR3 coding sequence is TGTGCCAGCAGCTTATCGGGCGCCAGGGGGCCCAGACAAGAGACCCAGTACTTC. Translating it yields CASSLSGARGPRQETQYF.

The V and J genes are TRBV2 and TRBJ2-1; D gene uncertain. Per the germline V gene, CDR1 is SNHLY and CDR2 is FYNNEI. The ends were cut back, 2 bases at V and 9 bases at J, with 11 bases in the middle. The CDR3 sequence is 13 residues long. The CDR3 DNA reads as TGTGCCAGCAGTGAACTTAGGGATGGTGAGCAGTTCTTC. Amino acid sequence: CASSELRDGEQFF.

A few counts support this clonotype. The rearrangement links TRBV12-3 or TRBV12-4 to TRBJ1-1; 7 bases match TRBD1. With 6 bases clipped from V and 0 bases from J, the junction kept 7 bases outside the gene matches. This CDR3 has 15 amino acids. In DNA form, the CDR3 reads TGTGCCAGCAGCCTAATGACAGGGATGAACACTGAAGCTTTCTTT. Translation gives CASSLMTGMNTEAFF.

This clonotype was counted ten times or more. V usage is TRBV7-2 and J usage is TRBJ2-7; D is undetermined. Germline V gene sequence: CDR1 SGHTA, CDR2 FQGNSA. V dropped 5 bases and J dropped 4 bases, with 18 bases sitting between them. The CDR3 contains 15 residues. The CDR3 sequence: CASSRALAEPYEQYF. The CDR3 DNA reads as TGTGCCAGCAGCCGCGCCCTGGCGGAGCCATACGAGCAGTACTTC.

V usage is TRBV7-2 and J usage is TRBJ2-3; D uncertain. CDR1 is SGHTA, CDR2 FQGNSA, per germline. The CDR3 loop spans 12 amino acids. V lost 8 bases and J lost 1, with 7 bases in between. The chain's CDR3 is CASGFRTDTQYF. In DNA, the CDR3 is TGTGCCAGCGGGTTCCGCACAGATACGCAGTATTTT.

This clonotype was counted between two and nine times. The gene calls are TRBV11-2 and TRBJ2-3; 10 nucleotides agree with TRBD2. The CDR3 is made up of 15 amino acids. Germline-derived CDR1 and CDR2 are SGHAT and FQNNGV. Trimming cost V 5 bases and J 3 bases; bases outside gene matches: 5. The CDR3 DNA sequence: TGTGCCAGCAGCCGAACAGCGGGGGGGACAGATACGCAGTATTTT. This codes for CASSRTAGGTDTQYF.

The DNA for the CDR3 is TGTGCCAGCAGCTTGAGACTAGGGGGGCCGAACACCGGGGAGCTGTTTTTT. The encoded protein is CASSLRLGGPNTGELFF. The rearrangement links TRBV7-2 to TRBJ2-2; possibly TRBD1 or TRBD2 for D (6 bases each). Germline V gene data show CDR1 as SGHTA and CDR2 as FQGNSA. The V end lost 3 bases, the J end lost 0 bases, and 14 bases lay between the germline ends. The CDR3 contains 17 residues. Variable domain in full (rest from reference TRBV7-2 and TRBJ2-2): GAGVSQSPSNKVTEKGKDVELRCDPISGHTALYWYRQSLGQGLEFLIYFQGNSAPDKSGLPSDRFSAERTGGSVSTLTIQRTQQEDSAVYLCASSLRLGGPNTGELFFGEGSRLTVL.

This clonotype was recorded once. The rearrangement joins TRBV7-6 to TRBJ1-4; possible D gene TRBD1, 6 bases. The germline V and J ends were trimmed by 4 bases and 0 bases, with 15 bases remaining between them. Germline CDR1 and CDR2: SGHVS and FNYEAQ. This CDR3 is built from 17 residues. DNA of the CDR3: TGTGCCAGCAGCTCCCCTTCAGGGGTTACAACTAATGAAAAACTGTTTTTT. Its translation is CASSSPSGVTTNEKLFF.

The chain is built from TRBV7-8 and TRBJ2-1; TRBD1 matches 8 bases. CDR1 is SGHVS and CDR2 is FQNEAQ in the germline V gene. V gave up 1 base and J gave up 5 bases; unmatched junction bases: 7. This CDR3 region has 16 residues. The CDR3: CASSLVRQGTNNEQFF. The CDR3 bases are TGTGCCAGCAGCTTAGTCCGACAGGGGACAAACAATGAGCAGTTCTTC.